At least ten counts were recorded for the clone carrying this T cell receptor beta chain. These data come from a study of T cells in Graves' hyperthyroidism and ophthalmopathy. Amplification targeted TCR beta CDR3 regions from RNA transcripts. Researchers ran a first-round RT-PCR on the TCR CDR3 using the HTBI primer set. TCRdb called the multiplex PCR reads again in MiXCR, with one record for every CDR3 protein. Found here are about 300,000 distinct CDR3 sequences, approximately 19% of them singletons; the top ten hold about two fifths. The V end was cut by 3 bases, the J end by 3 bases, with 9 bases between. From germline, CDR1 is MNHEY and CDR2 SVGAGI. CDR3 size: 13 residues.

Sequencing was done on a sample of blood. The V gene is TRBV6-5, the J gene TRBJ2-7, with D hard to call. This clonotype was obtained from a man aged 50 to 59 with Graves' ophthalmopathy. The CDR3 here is CASSYDQGYEQYF. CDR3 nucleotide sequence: TGTGCCAGCAGTTATGACCAAGGCTACGAGCAGTACTTC.